This entry features one TCR beta chain sequence. These data come from a study of technical replicates of blood from a handful of donors. Produced via immunoSEQ multiplex PCR; TCRdb's table is partial and in-frame only. The sample includes approximately 81,000 clones, about 96% seen only once; the top ten take around 0.2%. Trimming cost V 2 bases and J 3 bases, with 11 bases left between them. CDR3 length: 14 residues. Germline lookup yields CDR1 SGHDT and CDR2 YYEEEE. Sequencing was performed on T cells isolated from PBMCs. The gene calls are TRBV5-6 and TRBJ1-1; D possibly corresponds to TRBD1 (6 bases). This receptor was obtained from a human donor in good health. The CDR3 here is CASSLQGVDTEAFF. For the CDR3, the DNA is TGTGCCAGCAGCTTACAGGGTGTTGACACTGAAGCTTTCTTT.